This T cell receptor beta chain was identified in a study of a mutant IDH1 vaccine in newly diagnosed glioma. Study-wide context: Most patients had radiochemotherapy with temozolomide before enrollment; others had one alone.

The time point denotes: week 47, end of study. Mutant IDH1 20-mer peptide, at 300 ug, made up each vaccine dose, with topical imiquimod. This clone occurred a few times. Its antigen is as yet unknown. Only in-frame clones appear in the TCRdb table, and some are missing; sequencing was by immunoSEQ multiplex PCR. The sample holds approximately 60,000 clones; 83% are singletons and the top ten take about 4%. The sequencing used PBMCs, collected from a glioma patient whose treatment included an IDH1 peptide vaccine. This sequence originates from a man aged 25 to 40 with glioma.

The CDR3 coding sequence is TGCGCCAGCAGTGAGTCAACGAACCAGCCCCAGCATTTT. Amino acids: CASSESTNQPQHF. The V call is TRBV10-1, the J call TRBJ1-5; D is ambiguous. This CDR3 has 13 residues. Germline CDR1 is WNHNN and CDR2 is SYGVQD (reference sequence). Trimming cost V 0 bases and J 7 bases, with 7 bases left between them.